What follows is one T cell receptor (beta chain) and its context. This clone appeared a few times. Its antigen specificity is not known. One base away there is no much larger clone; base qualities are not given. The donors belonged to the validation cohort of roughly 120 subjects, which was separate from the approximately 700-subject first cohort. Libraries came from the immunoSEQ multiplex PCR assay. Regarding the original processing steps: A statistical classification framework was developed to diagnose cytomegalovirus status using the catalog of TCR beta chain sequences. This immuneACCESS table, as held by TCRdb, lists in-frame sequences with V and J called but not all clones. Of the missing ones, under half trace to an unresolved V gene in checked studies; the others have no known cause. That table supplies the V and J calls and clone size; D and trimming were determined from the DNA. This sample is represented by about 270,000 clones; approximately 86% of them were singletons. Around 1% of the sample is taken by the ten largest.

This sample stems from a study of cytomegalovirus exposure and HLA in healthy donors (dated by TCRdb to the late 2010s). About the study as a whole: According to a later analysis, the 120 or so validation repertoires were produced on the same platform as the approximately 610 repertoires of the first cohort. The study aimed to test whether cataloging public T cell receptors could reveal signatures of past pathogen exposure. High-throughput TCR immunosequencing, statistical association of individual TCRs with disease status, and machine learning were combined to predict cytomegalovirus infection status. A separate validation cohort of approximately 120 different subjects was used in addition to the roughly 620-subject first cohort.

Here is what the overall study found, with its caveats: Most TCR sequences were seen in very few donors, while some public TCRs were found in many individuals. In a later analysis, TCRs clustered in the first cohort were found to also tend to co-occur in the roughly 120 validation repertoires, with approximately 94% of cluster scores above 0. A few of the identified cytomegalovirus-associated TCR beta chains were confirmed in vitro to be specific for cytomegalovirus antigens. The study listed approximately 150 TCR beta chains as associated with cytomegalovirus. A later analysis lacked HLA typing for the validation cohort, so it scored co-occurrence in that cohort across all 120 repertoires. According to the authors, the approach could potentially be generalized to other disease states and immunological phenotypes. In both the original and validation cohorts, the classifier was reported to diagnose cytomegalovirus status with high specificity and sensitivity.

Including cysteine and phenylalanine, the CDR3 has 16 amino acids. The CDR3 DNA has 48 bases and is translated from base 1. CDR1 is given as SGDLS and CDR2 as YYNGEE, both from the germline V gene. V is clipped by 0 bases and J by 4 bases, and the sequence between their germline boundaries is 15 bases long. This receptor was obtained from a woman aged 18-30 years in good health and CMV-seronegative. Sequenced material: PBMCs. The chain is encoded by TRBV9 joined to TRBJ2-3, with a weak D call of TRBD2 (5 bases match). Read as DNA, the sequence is TGTGCCAGCAGCGTAGGGGGAGACTCCCCACCAGATACGCAGTATTTT. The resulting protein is CASSVGGDSPPDTQYF.